Below, 17 T cell receptor beta chains from the same sample are listed, as sequenced in a study of blood T cell repertoires in COVID-19. Some clones are missing from TCRdb's copy, which holds only in-frame ones; the method was immunoSEQ multiplex PCR. The sample holds about 380,000 clones, around 90% seen once. What was sequenced was peripheral blood. The receptors come from a middle-aged man with acute or convalescent COVID-19.

This clone was detected only a few times. The rearrangement uses TRBV2 and TRBJ2-3, with D possibly being TRBD1 (5 bases). Germline V gene sequence: CDR1 SNHLY, CDR2 FYNNEI. This CDR3 contains 14 residues. V was clipped by 9 bases and J by 0 bases, with 13 bases between them. The CDR3 is CASQQAASTDTQYF. The CDR3 DNA reads TGTGCCAGTCAACAGGCCGCTAGCACAGATACGCAGTATTTT.

The chain has TRBV3-1 (or the pseudogene TRBV3-2) and TRBJ2-2, with 12 bases lining up with TRBD2. This CDR3 is built from 16 residues. J lost 3 bases, V lost 2 bases, and 1 base had no gene match. Looked up from germline, CDR1 is LGHDT and CDR2 is YNNKEL (reference sequence). CDR3 region: CASSQRLAGDTGELFF. The DNA of the CDR3 is TGTGCCAGCAGCCAAAGACTAGCGGGAGACACCGGGGAGCTGTTTTTT.

This chain connects TRBV28 to TRBJ2-7, with 9 nucleotides matching TRBD1. CDR1 and CDR2 from the germline V gene are MDHEN and SYDVKM. The CDR3 loop spans 14 amino acids. After removal of 6 bases from V and 1 base from J, the junction contained 4 bases not matched to a gene. The CDR3 is CASRGQGPSYEQYF. The CDR3 DNA sequence: TGTGCCAGCAGGGGACAGGGCCCTTCCTACGAGCAGTACTTC.

The chain joins TRBV5-1 to TRBJ2-2; 13 bases are a match to TRBD2. From germline, CDR1 is SGHRS and CDR2 YFSETQ. J lost 9 bases, V lost 2 bases, and 4 bases had no gene match. The CDR3 has 15 residues. The CDR3 DNA reads TGCGCCAGCAGCTTAGGGACTAGCGGGACGCGGGAGCTGTTTTTT. This encodes CASSLGTSGTRELFF.

The chain combines TRBV5-6 with TRBJ2-3; D unclear. Germline values: CDR1 SGHDT, CDR2 YYEEEE. The V gene lost 4 bases and the J gene lost 2 bases, with 8 bases spanning the gap. The CDR3 length is 13 residues. CDR3 DNA: TGTGCCAGCAGCCGGGTTAACACAGATACGCAGTATTTT. This codes for CASSRVNTDTQYF.

This clone was seen only once. The chain employs TRBV11-1 and TRBJ2-1, with D hard to call. The length of the CDR3 is 16 residues. Trimming left V 5 bases short and J 0 bases short, with 14 bases between. Germline V lookup: CDR1 SGHAT, CDR2 FQDESV (reference sequence). CDR3: CASSDVRGGSYNEQFF. DNA of the CDR3: TGTGCCAGCAGCGATGTTAGAGGCGGCTCCTACAATGAGCAGTTCTTC.

This clone was counted ten times or more. The chain uses TRBV28 and TRBJ1-1, with a weak D call TRBD1 (5 bases). Trimming stripped 8 bases from V and 4 bases from J, with 23 bases between. Germline V lookup: CDR1 MDHEN, CDR2 SYDVKM. The CDR3 has 16 residues. The CDR3 sequence is CASSKDTGEWGTEAFF. For the CDR3, the DNA is TGTGCCAGCTCCAAGGACACCGGAGAGTGGGGCACTGAAGCTTTCTTT.

The table lists this clone with a count of one. The chain employs TRBV13 and TRBJ1-1; D is possibly TRBD1 (6 bases). The V gene's germline CDR1 is PRHDT and CDR2 FYEKMQ (reference sequence). The CDR3 has 13 amino acids. V shed 5 bases and J shed 2 bases, with 9 bases lying between them. CDR3 amino acids: CASSPGENTEAFF. Written as DNA, the CDR3 is TGTGCCAGCAGCCCAGGGGAAAACACTGAAGCTTTCTTT.

This sequence joins TRBV11-3 and TRBJ1-1, with D possibly matching TRBD1 (5 bases). The CDR3 consists of 12 residues. Trimming removed 5 bases from V and 8 bases from J, with 12 bases in between. Germline V gene lookup returns CDR1 SGHNT and CDR2 YENEEA. Here the CDR3 DNA reads TGTGCCAGCAGCGCTGGGGGGAGGGAAGCTTTCTTT. Encoded protein: CASSAGGREAFF.

The CDR3 coding sequence is TGTGCCAGCAGTTCGGCGGGAGTGGAGACCCAGTACTTC. Translation: CASSSAGVETQYF. This chain links TRBV27 with TRBJ2-5; 7 bases are a match to TRBD2. This CDR3 contains 13 residues. Germline V gene data show CDR1 as MNHEY and CDR2 as SMNVEV (reference sequence). Trimming took 4 bases from V and 5 from J; bases not matched to a gene: 4.

This sequence joins TRBV5-1 and TRBJ1-3; 8 bases agree with TRBD1. The germline gives CDR1 SGHRS, CDR2 YFSETQ. The CDR3 is made up of 15 amino acids. Losses at the gene ends were 5 bases for V and 1 base for J; bases not matched to a gene: 5. DNA of the CDR3: TGCGCCAGCAGATTCGGACAGGGTTCTGGAAACACCATATATTTT. This codes for CASRFGQGSGNTIYF. Using reference TRBV5-1 and TRBJ1-3 for the parts outside the CDR3, the full variable domain is KAGVTQTPRYLIKTRGQQVTLSCSPISGHRSVSWYQQTPGQGLQFLFEYFSETQRNKGNFPGRFSGRQFSNSRSEMNVSTLELGDSALYLCASRFGQGSGNTIYFGEGSWLTVV.

V usage is TRBV6-5 and J usage is TRBJ1-5; 10 bases are a match to TRBD1. Germline V CDR1 and CDR2: MNHEY, SVGAGI. The CDR3 length is 15 residues. Trimming took 0 bases from V and 9 from J; bases not matched to a gene: 5. The CDR3 DNA is TGTGCCAGCAGTTACTCTCCGGGACAGGGGTCGCCCCAGCATTTT. As protein: CASSYSPGQGSPQHF.

V gene TRBV30 combines with J gene TRBJ1-2; tentative D call: TRBD1 (5 bases). CDR1 is GTSNPN and CDR2 is SVGIG in the germline V gene (reference sequence). V dropped 0 bases and J dropped 6 bases, with 11 bases sitting between them. This CDR3 has 13 residues. CDR3 region: CAWSVLWGDGYTF. The CDR3 DNA is TGTGCCTGGAGTGTACTGTGGGGCGATGGCTACACCTTC.

This rearrangement joins TRBV19 to TRBJ2-3; 7 bases agree with TRBD1. V lost 5 bases, J lost 5 bases, and 13 bases stayed unmatched. The CDR3 loop spans 16 amino acids. Per germline, CDR1 LNHDA and CDR2 SQIVND (reference sequence). CDR3 residues: CASSQEGALEVDTQYF. Written as DNA, the CDR3 is TGTGCCAGTAGTCAAGAGGGGGCCCTCGAGGTAGATACGCAGTATTTT. Combining the CDR3 with reference TRBV19 and TRBJ2-3 gives the whole variable domain DGGITQSPKYLFRKEGQNVTLSCEQNLNHDAMYWYRQDPGQGLRLIYYSQIVNDFQKGDIAEGYSVSREKKESFPLTVTSAQKNPTAFYLCASSQEGALEVDTQYFGPGTRLTVL.

The sample holds one count of this clone. DNA of the CDR3: TGTGCCAGCAGCCTCTCCCTTGGGGTAGGGGGCAATGGCTACACCTTC. Translated, it gives CASSLSLGVGGNGYTF. The rearrangement links TRBV11-2 to TRBJ1-2; 7 nucleotides agree with TRBD1. Per germline, CDR1 SGHAT and CDR2 FQNNGV. The CDR3 length is 16 residues. J lost 6 bases, V lost 5 bases, and 15 bases had no gene match.

Concerning this clone itself: Other DNA sequences in this specimen translate into the identical CDR3. J is TRBJ2-7 and V is TRBV27, with TRBD1 identical over 7 bases. The CDR3 length is 15 residues. The germline V gene has CDR1 MNHEY and CDR2 SMNVEV (reference sequence). The ends lost 1 base at V and 1 base at J; junction bases unmatched: 4. This CDR3 reads CASSLLAGGSYEQYF. The DNA for the CDR3 is TGTGCCAGCAGTTTATTGGCAGGGGGATCCTACGAGCAGTACTTC.

The J gene is TRBJ2-1, the V gene TRBV6-4; 8 bases map to TRBD2. Germline loops: CDR1 MRHNA, CDR2 SNTAGT. V lost 5 bases, J lost 0 bases, and 0 bases stayed unmatched. This CDR3 comprises 14 residues. CDR3 nucleotide sequence: TGTGCCAGCAGTCTAGCGGGCTCCTACAATGAGCAGTTCTTC. This translates into CASSLAGSYNEQFF.